This T cell receptor (beta chain) was identified in a study of T cells after yellow fever vaccination. This clonotype has a handful of counts. The V end was cut by 0 bases, the J end by 1 base, with 9 bases between. This CDR3 has 15 amino acids. The germline gives CDR1 SGHKS, CDR2 YYEKEE (reference sequence). General study points: Clonotypes shared by both compartments, CD4 and CD8, made up a small share. Booster samples showed a return of most primary-vaccination clones (roughly 96% CD4, approximately 90% CD8).

TCRdb used MiXCR to reprocess the 5' RACE reads, holding one entry per CDR3 protein. The sample carries 75,000 to 100,000 distinct CDR3 sequences, about 8.2% recorded once. The clonotype comes from a young man who received the YFV17D yellow fever vaccine. The rearrangement uses TRBV5-5 and TRBJ2-3; D is uncertain. The sample here was CD8+ T cells not binding an NS4B(214-222) dextramer, sorted from PBMCs, taken roughly 14 days after the first yellow fever vaccination. The CDR3 DNA is TGTGCCAGCAGCTTGGTGGCGACCCGCACAGATACGCAGTATTTT. It specifies CASSLVATRTDTQYF. The full variable domain, completed using reference TRBV5-5 and TRBJ2-3, is DAGVTQSPTHLIKTRGQQVTLRCSPISGHKSVSWYQQVLGQGPQFIFQYYEKEERGRGNFPDRFSARQFPNYSSELNVNALLLGDSALYLCASSLVATRTDTQYFGPGTRLTVL.